This T cell receptor (beta chain) was sequenced in a study of T cells after yellow fever vaccination. The study made its TCR cDNA through 5'RACE template switching. That step introduced a universal primer site along with UMIs. TCRdb redid the calling of the 5' RACE reads with MiXCR, one entry per CDR3 protein. Here the sample spans 250,000 or so distinct CDR3 sequences, roughly 4% being singletons. This clonotype was counted between two and nine times. This CDR3 contains 16 residues. V shed 1 base, J shed 4 bases, and the junction held 8 bases outside the gene matches. Germline V lookup: CDR1 KGHDR, CDR2 SFDVKD.

The genes are TRBV24-1 and TRBJ2-5, with 7 bases that match TRBD2. The sequences come from PBMCs, collected 15 days after the yellow fever booster vaccination. This sequence was found in a young man who received the YFV17D yellow fever vaccine. The CDR3 bases are TGTGCCACCAGTGATTTTGGGCTAGCGGAGGGAGAGACCCAGTACTTC. Translated, it gives CATSDFGLAEGETQYF.